This TCR beta chain emerged from a study of T cell changes during pregnancy in multiple sclerosis. Clones were sequenced by immunoSEQ multiplex PCR, and TCRdb holds only the in-frame ones, with some missing. The sample has under 40,000 clones; roughly nine tenths are singletons. The CDR3 extends over 14 amino acids. V dropped 1 base and J dropped 0 bases, with 6 bases sitting between them. Germline lookup yields CDR1 MGHDK and CDR2 SYGVNS. The sequence came from a female donor with multiple sclerosis, enrolled in a pregnancy study. The rearrangement links TRBV25-1 to TRBJ2-5, with D hard to call. Sequencing used CD4+ T cells from peripheral blood mononuclear cells, obtained in the second trimester of pregnancy. The CDR3 loop is CASSESDYQETQYF. CDR3 sequence (DNA): TGTGCCAGCAGTGAATCTGACTACCAAGAGACCCAGTACTTC.